This T cell receptor (beta chain) comes out of a study of blood T cell repertoires in COVID-19. Background on the study: The study drew acute and convalescent COVID-19 samples from the United States, Italy and Spain. From T cells, B-cell-depleted T cells, or PBMCs came the material, which was cDNA or gDNA.

Original data processing: From reference gene primer amplification, estimates of nucleated cell counts were derived. Sequencing used immunoSEQ multiplex PCR; TCRdb keeps in-frame clones, though not all of them. V, J and clone size reflect that table, while D and trimming were determined from the DNA. The sample has about 200,000 clones, around 85% seen once; the top ten hold approximately 0.75%. V lost 5 bases and J lost 2, with 10 bases in between. Germline V gene sequence: CDR1 SGHTA, CDR2 FQGNSA. The length of the CDR3 is 13 residues. The chain joins TRBV7-2 to TRBJ2-7; a weak D match, TRBD2 (5 bases). The TCR sequence derives from an older woman with acute or convalescent COVID-19. What was sequenced was peripheral blood. CDR3 protein: CASSHGEPYEQYF. In DNA form, the CDR3 reads TGTGCCAGCAGCCACGGGGAACCCTACGAGCAGTACTTC. The full variable domain, rest sourced from reference TRBV7-2 and TRBJ2-7, is GAGVSQSPSNKVTEKGKDVELRCDPISGHTALYWYRQSLGQGLEFLIYFQGNSAPDKSGLPSDRFSAERTGGSVSTLTIQRTQQEDSAVYLCASSHGEPYEQYFGPGTRLTVT.